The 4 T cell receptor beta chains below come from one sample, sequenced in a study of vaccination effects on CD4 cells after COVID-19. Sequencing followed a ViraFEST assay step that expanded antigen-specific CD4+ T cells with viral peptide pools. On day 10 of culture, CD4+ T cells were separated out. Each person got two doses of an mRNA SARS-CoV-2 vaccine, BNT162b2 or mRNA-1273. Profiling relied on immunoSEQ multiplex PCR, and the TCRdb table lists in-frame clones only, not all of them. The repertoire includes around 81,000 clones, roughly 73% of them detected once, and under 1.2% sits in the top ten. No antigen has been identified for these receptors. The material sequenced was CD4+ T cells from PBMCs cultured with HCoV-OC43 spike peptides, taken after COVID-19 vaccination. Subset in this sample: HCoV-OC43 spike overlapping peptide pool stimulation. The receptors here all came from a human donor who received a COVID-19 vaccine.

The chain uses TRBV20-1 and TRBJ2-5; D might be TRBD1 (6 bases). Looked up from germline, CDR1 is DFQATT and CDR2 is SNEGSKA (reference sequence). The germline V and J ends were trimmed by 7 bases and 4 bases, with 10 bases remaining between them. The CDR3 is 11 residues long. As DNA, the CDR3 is TGCAGTGGGACAGAGCGAGAGACCCAGTACTTC. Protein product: CSGTERETQYF.

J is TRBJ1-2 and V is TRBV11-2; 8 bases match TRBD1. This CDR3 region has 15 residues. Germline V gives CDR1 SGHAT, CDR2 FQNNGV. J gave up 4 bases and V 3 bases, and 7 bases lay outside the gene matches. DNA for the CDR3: TGTGCCAGCAGCTTGGCTTCAGGGGGCGGCTATGGCTACACCTTC. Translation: CASSLASGGGYGYTF.

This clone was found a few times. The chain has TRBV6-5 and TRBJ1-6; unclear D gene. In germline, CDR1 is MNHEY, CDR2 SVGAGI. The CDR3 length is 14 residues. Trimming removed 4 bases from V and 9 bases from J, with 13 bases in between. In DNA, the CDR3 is TGTGCCAGCAGTTTACCCCCCCTTGGTTCACCCCTCCACTTT. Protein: CASSLPPLGSPLHF.

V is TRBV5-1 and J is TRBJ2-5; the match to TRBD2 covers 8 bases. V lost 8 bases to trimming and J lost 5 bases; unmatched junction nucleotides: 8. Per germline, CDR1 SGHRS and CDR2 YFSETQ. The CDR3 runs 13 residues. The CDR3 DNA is TGCGCCAGTACGCGGGGGGCCGGGGAGACCCAGTACTTC. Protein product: CASTRGAGETQYF.